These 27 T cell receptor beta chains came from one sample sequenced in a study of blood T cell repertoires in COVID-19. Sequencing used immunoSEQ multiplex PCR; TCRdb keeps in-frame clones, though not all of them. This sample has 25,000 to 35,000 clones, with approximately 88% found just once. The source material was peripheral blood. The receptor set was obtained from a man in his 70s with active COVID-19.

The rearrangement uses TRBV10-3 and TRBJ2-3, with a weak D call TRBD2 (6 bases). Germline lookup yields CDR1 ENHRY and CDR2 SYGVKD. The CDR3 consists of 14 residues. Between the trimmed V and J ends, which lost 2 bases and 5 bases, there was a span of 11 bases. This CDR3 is CAISEARLGDTQYF. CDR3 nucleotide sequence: TGTGCCATCAGTGAGGCGAGACTAGGAGATACGCAGTATTTT.

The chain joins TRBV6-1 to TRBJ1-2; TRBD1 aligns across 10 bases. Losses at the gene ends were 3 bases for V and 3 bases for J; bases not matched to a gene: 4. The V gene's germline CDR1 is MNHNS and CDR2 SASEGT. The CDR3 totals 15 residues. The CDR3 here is CASSDPGQGYYGYTF. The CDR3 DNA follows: TGTGCCAGCAGTGACCCGGGACAGGGGTACTATGGCTACACCTTC.

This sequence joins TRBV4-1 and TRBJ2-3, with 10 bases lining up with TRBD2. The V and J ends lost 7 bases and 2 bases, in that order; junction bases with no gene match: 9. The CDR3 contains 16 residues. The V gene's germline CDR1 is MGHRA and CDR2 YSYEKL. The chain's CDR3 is CASKEASGGNTDTQYF. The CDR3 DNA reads TGCGCCAGCAAGGAAGCTAGCGGGGGAAACACAGATACGCAGTATTTT.

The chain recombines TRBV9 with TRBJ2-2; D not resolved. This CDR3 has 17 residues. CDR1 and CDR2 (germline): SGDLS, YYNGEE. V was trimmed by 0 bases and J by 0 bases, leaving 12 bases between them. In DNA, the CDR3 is TGTGCCAGCAGCGTAGGTCCCTCTCTATCGAACACCGGGGAGCTGTTTTTT. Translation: CASSVGPSLSNTGELFF.

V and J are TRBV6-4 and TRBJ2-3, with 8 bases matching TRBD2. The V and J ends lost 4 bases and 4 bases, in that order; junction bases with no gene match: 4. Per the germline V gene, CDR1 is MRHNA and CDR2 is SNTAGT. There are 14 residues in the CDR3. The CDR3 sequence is CASSVGLAADTQYF. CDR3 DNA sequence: TGTGCCAGCAGTGTTGGACTAGCAGCAGATACGCAGTATTTT.

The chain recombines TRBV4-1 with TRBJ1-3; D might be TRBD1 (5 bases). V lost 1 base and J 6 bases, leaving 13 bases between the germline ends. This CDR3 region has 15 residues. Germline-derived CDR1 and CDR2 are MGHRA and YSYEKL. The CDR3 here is CASSQVQGVENTIYF. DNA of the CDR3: TGCGCCAGCAGCCAAGTCCAAGGGGTGGAAAACACCATATATTTT.

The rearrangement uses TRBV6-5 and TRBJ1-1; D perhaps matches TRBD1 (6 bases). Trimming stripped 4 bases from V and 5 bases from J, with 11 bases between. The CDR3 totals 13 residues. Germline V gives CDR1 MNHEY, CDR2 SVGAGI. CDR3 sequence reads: CASSSYRETEAFF. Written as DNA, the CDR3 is TGTGCCAGCAGTTCCTACAGGGAAACTGAAGCTTTCTTT.

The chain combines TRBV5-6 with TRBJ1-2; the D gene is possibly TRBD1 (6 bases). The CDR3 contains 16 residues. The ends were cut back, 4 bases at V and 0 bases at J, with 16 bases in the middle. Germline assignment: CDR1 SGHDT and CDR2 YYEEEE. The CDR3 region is CASSALQGQANYGYTF. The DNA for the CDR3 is TGTGCCAGCAGCGCTTTACAGGGACAAGCTAACTATGGCTACACCTTC.

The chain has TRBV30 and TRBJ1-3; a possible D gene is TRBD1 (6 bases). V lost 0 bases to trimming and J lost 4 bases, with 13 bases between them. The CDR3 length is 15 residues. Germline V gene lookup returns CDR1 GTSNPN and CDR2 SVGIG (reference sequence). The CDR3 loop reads CAWSVAGARGNTIYF. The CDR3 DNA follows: TGTGCCTGGAGTGTCGCGGGGGCGAGAGGAAACACCATATATTTT. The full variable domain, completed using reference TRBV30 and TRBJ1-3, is SQTIHQWPATLVQPVGSPLSLECTVEGTSNPNLYWYRQAAGRGLQLLFYSVGIGQISSEVPQNLSASRPQDRQFILSSKKLLLSDSGFYLCAWSVAGARGNTIYFGEGSWLTVV.

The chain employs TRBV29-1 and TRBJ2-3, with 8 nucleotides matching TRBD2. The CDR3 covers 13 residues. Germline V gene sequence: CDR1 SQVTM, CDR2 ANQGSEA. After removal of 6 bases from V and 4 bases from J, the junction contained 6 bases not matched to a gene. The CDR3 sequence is CSVVKRGPDTQYF. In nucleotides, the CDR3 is TGCAGCGTAGTAAAGCGGGGGCCAGATACGCAGTATTTT.

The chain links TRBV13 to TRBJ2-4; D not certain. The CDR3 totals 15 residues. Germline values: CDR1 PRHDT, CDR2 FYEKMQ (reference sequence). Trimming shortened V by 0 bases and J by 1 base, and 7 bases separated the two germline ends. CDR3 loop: CASSLGGEAKNIQYF. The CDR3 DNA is TGTGCCAGCAGCTTAGGGGGCGAGGCCAAAAACATTCAGTACTTC.

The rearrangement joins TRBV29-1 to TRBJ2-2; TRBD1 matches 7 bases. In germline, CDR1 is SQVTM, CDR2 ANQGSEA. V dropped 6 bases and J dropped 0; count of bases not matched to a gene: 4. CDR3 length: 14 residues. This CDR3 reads CSVTDRANTGELFF. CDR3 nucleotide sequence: TGCAGCGTGACCGACAGGGCGAACACCGGGGAGCTGTTTTTT.

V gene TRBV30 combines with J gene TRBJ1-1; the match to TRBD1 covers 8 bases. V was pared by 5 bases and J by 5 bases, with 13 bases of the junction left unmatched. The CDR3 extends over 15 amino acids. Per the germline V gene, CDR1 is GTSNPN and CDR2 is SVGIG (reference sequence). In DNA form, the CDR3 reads TGTGCCTGGCTACCCAACAGGGGGAGGACGACTGAAGCTTTCTTT. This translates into CAWLPNRGRTTEAFF.

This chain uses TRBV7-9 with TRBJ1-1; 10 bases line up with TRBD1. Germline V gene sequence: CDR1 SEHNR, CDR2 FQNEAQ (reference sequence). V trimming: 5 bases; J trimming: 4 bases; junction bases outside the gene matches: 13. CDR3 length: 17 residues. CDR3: CASSLGAIRDRGTEAFF. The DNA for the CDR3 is TGTGCCAGCAGCCTAGGGGCGATCCGGGACAGGGGCACTGAAGCTTTCTTT.

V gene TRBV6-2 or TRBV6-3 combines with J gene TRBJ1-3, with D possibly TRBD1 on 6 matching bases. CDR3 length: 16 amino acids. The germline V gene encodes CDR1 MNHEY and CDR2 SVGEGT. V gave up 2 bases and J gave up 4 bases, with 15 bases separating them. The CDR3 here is CASSYNVQGAGNTIYF. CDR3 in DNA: TGTGCCAGCAGTTACAACGTACAGGGAGCCGGAAACACCATATATTTT.

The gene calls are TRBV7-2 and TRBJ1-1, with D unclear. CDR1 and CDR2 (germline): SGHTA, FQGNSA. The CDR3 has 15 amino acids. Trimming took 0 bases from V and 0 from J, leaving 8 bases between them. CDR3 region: CASSLAQVMNTEAFF. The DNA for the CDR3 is TGTGCCAGCAGCTTAGCGCAGGTCATGAACACTGAAGCTTTCTTT. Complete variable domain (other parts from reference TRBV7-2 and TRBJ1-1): GAGVSQSPSNKVTEKGKDVELRCDPISGHTALYWYRQSLGQGLEFLIYFQGNSAPDKSGLPSDRFSAERTGGSVSTLTIQRTQQEDSAVYLCASSLAQVMNTEAFFGQGTRLTVV.

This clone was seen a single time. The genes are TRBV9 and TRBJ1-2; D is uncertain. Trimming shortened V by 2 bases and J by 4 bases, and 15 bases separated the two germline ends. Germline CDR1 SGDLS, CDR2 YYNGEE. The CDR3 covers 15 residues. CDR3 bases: TGTGCCAGCAGCGTCATAACAGCCGACACCTATGGCTACACCTTC. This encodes CASSVITADTYGYTF.

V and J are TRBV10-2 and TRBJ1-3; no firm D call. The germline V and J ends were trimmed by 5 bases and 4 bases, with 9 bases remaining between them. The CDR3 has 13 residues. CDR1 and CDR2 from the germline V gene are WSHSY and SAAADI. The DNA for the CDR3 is TGCGCCAGCAGTCGAGGAGGCGGAAACACCATATATTTT. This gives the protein CASSRGGGNTIYF.

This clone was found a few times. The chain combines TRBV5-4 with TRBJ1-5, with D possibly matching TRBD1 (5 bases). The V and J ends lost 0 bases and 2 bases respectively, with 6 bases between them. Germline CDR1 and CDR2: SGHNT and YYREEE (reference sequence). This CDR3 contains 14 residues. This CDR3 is CASSLGGGNQPQHF. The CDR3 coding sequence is TGTGCCAGCAGCTTGGGGGGCGGCAATCAGCCCCAGCATTTT.

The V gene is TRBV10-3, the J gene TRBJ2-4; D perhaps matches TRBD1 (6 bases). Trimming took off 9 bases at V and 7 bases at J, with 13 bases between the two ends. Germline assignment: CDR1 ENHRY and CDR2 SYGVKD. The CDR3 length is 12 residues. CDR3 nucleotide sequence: TGTGCCATTCGGGACATGTCCAACATTCAGTACTTC. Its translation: CAIRDMSNIQYF.

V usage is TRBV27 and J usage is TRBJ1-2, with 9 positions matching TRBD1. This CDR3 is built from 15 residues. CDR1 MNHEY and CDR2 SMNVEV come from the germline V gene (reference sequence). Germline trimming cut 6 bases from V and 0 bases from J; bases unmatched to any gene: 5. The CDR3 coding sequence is TGTGCCAGCAGAACTCGGACAGGGGCTAACTATGGCTACACCTTC. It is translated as CASRTRTGANYGYTF.

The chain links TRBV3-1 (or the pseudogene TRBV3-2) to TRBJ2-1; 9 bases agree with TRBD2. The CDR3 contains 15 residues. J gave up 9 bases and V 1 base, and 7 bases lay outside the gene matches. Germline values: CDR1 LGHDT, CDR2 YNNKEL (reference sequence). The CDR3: CASSQGAGGFSEQFF. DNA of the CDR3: TGTGCCAGCAGCCAAGGAGCGGGGGGCTTTAGTGAGCAGTTCTTC.

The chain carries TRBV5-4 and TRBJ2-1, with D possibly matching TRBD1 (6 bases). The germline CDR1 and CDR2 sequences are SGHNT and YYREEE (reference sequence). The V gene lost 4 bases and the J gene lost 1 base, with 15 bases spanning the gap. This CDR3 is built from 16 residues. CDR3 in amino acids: CASSMGTIPSYNEQFF. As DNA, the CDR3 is TGTGCCAGCAGCATGGGGACAATCCCTTCCTACAATGAGCAGTTCTTC.

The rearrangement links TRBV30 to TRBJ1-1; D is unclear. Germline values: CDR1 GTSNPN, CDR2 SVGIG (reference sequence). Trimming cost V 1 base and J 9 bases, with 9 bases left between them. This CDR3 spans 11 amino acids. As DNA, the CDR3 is TGTGCCTGGAGTGAACCTCCTAAAGCTTTCTTT. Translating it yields CAWSEPPKAFF.

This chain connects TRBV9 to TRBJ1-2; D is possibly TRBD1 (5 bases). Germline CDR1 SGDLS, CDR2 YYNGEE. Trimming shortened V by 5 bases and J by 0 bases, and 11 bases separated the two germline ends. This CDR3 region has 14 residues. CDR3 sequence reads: CASSGGTANYGYTF. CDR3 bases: TGTGCCAGCAGTGGGGGGACGGCTAACTATGGCTACACCTTC.

The DNA of the CDR3 is TGTGCCAGCAGGGACTACAGGGGGCGATTCTACGAGCAGTACTTC. This translates into CASRDYRGRFYEQYF. V gene TRBV27 combines with J gene TRBJ2-7; 9 bases agree with TRBD1. V shed 6 bases and J 3 bases; nucleotides not matched to a gene: 9. CDR1 is MNHEY, CDR2 SMNVEV, per germline (reference sequence). The CDR3 runs to 15 residues.

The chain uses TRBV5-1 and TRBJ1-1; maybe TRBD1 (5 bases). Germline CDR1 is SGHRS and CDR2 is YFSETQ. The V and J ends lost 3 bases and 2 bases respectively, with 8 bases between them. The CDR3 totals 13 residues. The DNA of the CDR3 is TGCGCCAGCAGCTGGGGGGAAAACACTGAAGCTTTCTTT. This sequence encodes CASSWGENTEAFF.